This T cell receptor (beta chain) was found in a study of cytomegalovirus exposure and HLA in healthy donors. The study's findings and limits: High sensitivity and specificity were reportedly achieved when the classifier diagnosed cytomegalovirus status. A later analysis by the authors found several of the most significant clusters apparently linked to common viral pathogens.

Primers: 60 Vbeta forward and 13 Jbeta reverse. The method was immunoSEQ multiplex PCR; TCRdb's version includes in-frame clones alone and lacks a portion of them. The table has approximately 220,000 clones, 83% seen once. About this clone: Antigen specificity is unknown.

The TCR was taken from a girl aged 5 to 17 in good health and CMV-seronegative. Material: PBMCs.

Here the CDR3 DNA reads TGTGCCAGCAGCTTCCCGAGCGGGGGTAGTGGCAATGAGCAGTTCTTC. Amino acids: CASSFPSGGSGNEQFF. The chain joins TRBV5-4 to TRBJ2-1, with 8 bases fitting TRBD2. V lost 2 bases and J lost 6; bases outside the gene matches: 10. The CDR3 is 16 amino acids. Germline-derived CDR1 and CDR2 are SGHNT and YYREEE (reference sequence).